This T cell receptor beta chain was recorded in a study of T cell repertoires in cytomegalovirus infection. Study information: The study used recently identified HLA-C-restricted and well-studied HLA-B-restricted CMV epitopes.

One entry per CDR3 protein, called by TCRdb with MiXCR from the reads. Of tens of thousands of distinct CDR3 sequences listed, around 18% are singletons. Of note for this clonotype: Its antigen is unknown.

Study conclusions and caveats: Pooled public TCR beta family frequency picked out CMV carriers with the relevant HLA.

Source: CD8+ T cells from cultured PBMCs, taken from culture after CMV antigen stimulation. This clonotype was sampled from a human donor in good health (CMV status not recorded). Some clones in this sample may be carry-over from other donors' samples.

CDR3 residues: CASSYLGPNTEAFF. The DNA of the CDR3 is TGTGCCAGCAGCTATCTAGGCCCGAACACTGAAGCTTTCTTT. The rearrangement joins TRBV6-2 or TRBV6-3 to TRBJ1-1; no reliable D call. The CDR3 spans 14 residues. Germline V gene data show CDR1 as MNHEY and CDR2 as SVGEGT. Deletions cut 6 bases from V and 1 base from J, with 12 bases between.